The text below deals with one T cell receptor (beta chain). In germline, CDR1 is MDHEN, CDR2 SYDVKM. V was pared by 3 bases and J by 13 bases, with 10 bases between. The CDR3 length is 11 residues. These data originate in a study of blood T cell repertoires in COVID-19. Study context: Whether acute or convalescent, the COVID-19 samples came from the United States, Italy and Spain. Sources were T cells, B-cell-depleted T cells, or PBMCs; the material itself was cDNA or gDNA.

In the study's own analysis: Cell counts per sample came from amplifying reference gene primers. TCRdb keeps only in-frame clones here, not all; method: immunoSEQ multiplex PCR. From that table come the V and J calls and clone size; the DNA was used to work out D and trimming. The sample carries 40,000 to 55,000 clones, 70% to 90% recorded once. The gene calls are TRBV28 and TRBJ2-1; D possibly corresponds to TRBD1 (5 bases). The source is a man aged 65-85 years with active COVID-19. Material: peripheral blood. The CDR3 coding sequence is TGTGCCAGCAGTTTGAGGCAGGGCCAGTTCTTC. The encoded protein is CASSLRQGQFF. Together with reference TRBV28 and TRBJ2-1, the CDR3 gives the full variable domain: DVKVTQSSRYLVKRTGEKVFLECVQDMDHENMFWYRQDPGLGLRLIYFSYDVKMKEKGDIPEGYSVSREKKERFSLILESASTNQTSMYLCASSLRQGQFFGPGTRLTVL.